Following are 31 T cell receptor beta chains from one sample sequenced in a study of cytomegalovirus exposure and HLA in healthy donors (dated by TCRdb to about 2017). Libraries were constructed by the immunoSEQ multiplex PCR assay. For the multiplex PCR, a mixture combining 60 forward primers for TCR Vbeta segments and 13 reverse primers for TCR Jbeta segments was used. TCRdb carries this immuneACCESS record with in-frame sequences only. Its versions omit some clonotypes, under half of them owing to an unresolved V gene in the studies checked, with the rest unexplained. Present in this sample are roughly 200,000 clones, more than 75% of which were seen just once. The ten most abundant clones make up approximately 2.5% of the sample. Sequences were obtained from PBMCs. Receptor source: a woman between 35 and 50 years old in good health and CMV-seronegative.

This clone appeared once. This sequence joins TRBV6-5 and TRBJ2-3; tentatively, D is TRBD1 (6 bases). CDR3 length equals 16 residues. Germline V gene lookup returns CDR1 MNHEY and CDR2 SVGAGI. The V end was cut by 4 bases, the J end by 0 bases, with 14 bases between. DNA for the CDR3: TGTGCCAGCAGTTCCAAGACAGGAACGAGCACAGATACGCAGTATTTT. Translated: CASSSKTGTSTDTQYF.

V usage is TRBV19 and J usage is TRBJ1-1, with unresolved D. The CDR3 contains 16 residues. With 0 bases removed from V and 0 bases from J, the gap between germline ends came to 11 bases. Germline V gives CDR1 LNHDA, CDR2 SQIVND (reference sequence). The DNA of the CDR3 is TGTGCCAGTAGTATAGACAGCGGTCTCATGAACACTGAAGCTTTCTTT. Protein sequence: CASSIDSGLMNTEAFF.

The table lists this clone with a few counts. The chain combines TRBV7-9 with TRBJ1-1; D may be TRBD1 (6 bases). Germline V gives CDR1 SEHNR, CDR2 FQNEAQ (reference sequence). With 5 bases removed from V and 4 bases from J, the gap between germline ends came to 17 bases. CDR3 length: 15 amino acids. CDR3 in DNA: TGTGCCAGCAGCGCCCACCACAGGGTGGGCACTGAAGCTTTCTTT. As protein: CASSAHHRVGTEAFF.

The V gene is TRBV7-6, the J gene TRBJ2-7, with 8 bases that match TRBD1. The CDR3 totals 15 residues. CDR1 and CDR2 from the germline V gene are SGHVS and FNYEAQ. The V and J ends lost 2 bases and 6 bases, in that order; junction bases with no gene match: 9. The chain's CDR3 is CASSLNWQGAREQYF. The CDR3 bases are TGTGCCAGCAGCTTAAATTGGCAGGGGGCACGCGAGCAGTACTTC. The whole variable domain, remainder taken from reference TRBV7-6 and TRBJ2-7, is GAGVSQSPRYKVTKRGQDVALRCDPISGHVSLYWYRQALGQGPEFLTYFNYEAQQDKSGLPNDRFSAERPEGSISTLTIQRTEQRDSAMYRCASSLNWQGAREQYFGPGTRLTVT.

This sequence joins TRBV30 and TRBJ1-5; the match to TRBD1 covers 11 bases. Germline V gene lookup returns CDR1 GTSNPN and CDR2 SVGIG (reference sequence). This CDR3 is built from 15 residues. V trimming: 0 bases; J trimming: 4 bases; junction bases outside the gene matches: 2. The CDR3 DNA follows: TGTGCCTGGAGTGTAGGGACAGGGGGTAATCAGCCCCAGCATTTT. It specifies CAWSVGTGGNQPQHF.

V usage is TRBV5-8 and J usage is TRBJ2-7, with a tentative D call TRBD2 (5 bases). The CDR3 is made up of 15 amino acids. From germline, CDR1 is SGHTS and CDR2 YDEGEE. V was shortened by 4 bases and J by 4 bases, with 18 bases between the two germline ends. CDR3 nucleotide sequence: TGTGCCAGCAGCCGCGATCCCCGGGGAAGGTACGAGCAGTACTTC. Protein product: CASSRDPRGRYEQYF.

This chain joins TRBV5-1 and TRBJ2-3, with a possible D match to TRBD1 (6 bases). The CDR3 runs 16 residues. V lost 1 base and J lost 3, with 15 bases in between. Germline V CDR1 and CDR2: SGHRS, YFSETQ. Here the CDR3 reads CASSLIGGRGTDTQYF. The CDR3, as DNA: TGCGCCAGCAGCTTGATTGGGGGTAGGGGGACAGATACGCAGTATTTT.

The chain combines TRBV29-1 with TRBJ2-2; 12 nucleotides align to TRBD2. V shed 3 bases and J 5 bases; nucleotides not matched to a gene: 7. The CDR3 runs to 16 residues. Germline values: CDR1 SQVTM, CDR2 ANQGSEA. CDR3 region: CSVDGLAGGETGELFF. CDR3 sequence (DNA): TGCAGCGTTGACGGGCTAGCGGGAGGGGAGACCGGGGAGCTGTTTTTT.

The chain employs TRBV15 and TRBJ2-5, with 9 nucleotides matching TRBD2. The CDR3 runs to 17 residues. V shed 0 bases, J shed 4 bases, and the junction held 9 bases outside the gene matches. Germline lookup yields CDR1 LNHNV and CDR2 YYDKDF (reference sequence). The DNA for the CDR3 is TGTGCCACCAGCAGAGATCGGGTAGCGGGAGTAGGAGAGACCCAGTACTTC. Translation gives CATSRDRVAGVGETQYF.

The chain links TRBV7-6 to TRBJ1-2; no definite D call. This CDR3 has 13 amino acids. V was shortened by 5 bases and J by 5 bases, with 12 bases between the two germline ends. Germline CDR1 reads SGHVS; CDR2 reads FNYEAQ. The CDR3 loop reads CASSVTPGYGYTF. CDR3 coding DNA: TGTGCCAGCAGCGTGACCCCGGGTTATGGCTACACCTTC.

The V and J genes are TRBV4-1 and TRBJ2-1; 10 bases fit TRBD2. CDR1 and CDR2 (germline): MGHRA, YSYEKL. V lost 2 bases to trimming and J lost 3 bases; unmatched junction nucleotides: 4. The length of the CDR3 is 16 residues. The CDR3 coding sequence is TGCGCCAGCAGCCAACCTAGCGGGAGATTCTACAATGAGCAGTTCTTC. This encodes CASSQPSGRFYNEQFF.

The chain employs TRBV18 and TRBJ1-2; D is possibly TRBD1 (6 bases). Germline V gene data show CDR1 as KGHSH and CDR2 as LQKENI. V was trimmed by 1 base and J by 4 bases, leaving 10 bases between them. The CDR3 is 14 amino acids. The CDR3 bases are TGTGCCAGCTCACCACAGGGACACACCTATGGCTACACCTTC. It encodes CASSPQGHTYGYTF.

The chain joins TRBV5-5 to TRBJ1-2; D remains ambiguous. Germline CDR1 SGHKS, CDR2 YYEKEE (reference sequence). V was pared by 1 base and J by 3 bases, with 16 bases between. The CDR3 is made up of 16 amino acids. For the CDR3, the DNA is TGTGCCAGCAGCTTGAGTAGACGGCTGAGCGACTATGGCTACACCTTC. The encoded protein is CASSLSRRLSDYGYTF.

The CDR3 protein is CASSLFEYYEQYF. Here the CDR3 DNA reads TGTGCCAGCAGTTTATTTGAGTACTACGAGCAGTACTTC. The rearrangement links TRBV27 to TRBJ2-7; no clear D gene. Germline assignment: CDR1 MNHEY and CDR2 SMNVEV (reference sequence). The CDR3 covers 13 residues. The germline V and J ends were trimmed by 1 base and 3 bases, with 7 bases remaining between them.

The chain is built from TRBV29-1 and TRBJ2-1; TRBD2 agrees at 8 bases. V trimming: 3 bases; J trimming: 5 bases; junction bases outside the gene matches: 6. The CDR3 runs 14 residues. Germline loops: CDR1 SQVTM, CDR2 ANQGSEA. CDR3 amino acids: CSVDRGAGDNEQFF. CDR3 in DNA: TGCAGCGTTGATCGAGGAGCGGGAGACAATGAGCAGTTCTTC.

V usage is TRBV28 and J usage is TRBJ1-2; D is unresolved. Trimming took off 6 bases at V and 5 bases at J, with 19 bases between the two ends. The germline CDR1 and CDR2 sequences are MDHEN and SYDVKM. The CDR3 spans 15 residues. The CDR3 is CASSPKEGLWYGYTF. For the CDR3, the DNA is TGTGCCAGCAGCCCGAAAGAGGGTTTGTGGTATGGCTACACCTTC.

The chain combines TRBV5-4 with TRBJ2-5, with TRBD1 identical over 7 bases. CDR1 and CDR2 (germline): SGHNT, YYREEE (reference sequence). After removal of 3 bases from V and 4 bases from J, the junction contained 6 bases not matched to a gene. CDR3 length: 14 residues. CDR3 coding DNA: TGTGCCAGCAGCTCGAAGACAGGGTCAGAGACCCAGTACTTC. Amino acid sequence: CASSSKTGSETQYF.

The CDR3 region is CASSLEGQGDSGNTIYF. The CDR3 DNA sequence: TGTGCCAGCAGCCTAGAAGGACAGGGGGACTCTGGAAACACCATATATTTT. The V call is TRBV4-2, the J call TRBJ1-3; 10 bases fit TRBD1. CDR1 LGHNA and CDR2 YNFKEQ come from the germline V gene. Germline trimming cut 4 bases from V and 0 bases from J; bases unmatched to any gene: 6. The CDR3 is 17 amino acids.

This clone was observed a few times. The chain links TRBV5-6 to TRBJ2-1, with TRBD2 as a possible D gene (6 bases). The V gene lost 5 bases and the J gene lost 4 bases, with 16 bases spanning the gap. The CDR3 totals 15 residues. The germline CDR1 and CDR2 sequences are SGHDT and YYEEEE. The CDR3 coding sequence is TGTGCCAGCAGGTTGACGGGACTTCAATACAATGAGCAGTTCTTC. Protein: CASRLTGLQYNEQFF.

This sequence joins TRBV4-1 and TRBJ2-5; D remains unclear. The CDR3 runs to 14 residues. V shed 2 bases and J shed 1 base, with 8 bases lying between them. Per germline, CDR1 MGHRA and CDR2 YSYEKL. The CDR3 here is CASSQLRTQETQYF. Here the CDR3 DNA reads TGCGCCAGCAGCCAACTCAGAACCCAAGAGACCCAGTACTTC.

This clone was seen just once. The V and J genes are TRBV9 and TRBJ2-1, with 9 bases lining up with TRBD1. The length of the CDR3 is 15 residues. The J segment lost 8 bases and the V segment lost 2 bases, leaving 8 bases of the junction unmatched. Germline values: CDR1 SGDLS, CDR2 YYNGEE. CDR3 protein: CASSVGTGISYEQFF. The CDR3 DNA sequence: TGTGCCAGCAGCGTCGGGACAGGGATCTCCTATGAGCAGTTCTTC.

CDR3 nucleotide sequence: TGTGCCAGCAGCTACTACAATGAGCAGTTCTTC. It specifies CASSYYNEQFF. V and J are TRBV2 and TRBJ2-1; D ambiguous. The V gene lost 6 bases and the J gene lost 3 bases, with 3 bases spanning the gap. The CDR3 is made up of 11 amino acids. Germline V gives CDR1 SNHLY, CDR2 FYNNEI.

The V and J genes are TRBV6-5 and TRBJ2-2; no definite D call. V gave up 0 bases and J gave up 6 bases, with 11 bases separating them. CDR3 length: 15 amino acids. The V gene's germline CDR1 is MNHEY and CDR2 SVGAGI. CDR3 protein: CASSYSFTQPGELFF. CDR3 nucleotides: TGTGCCAGCAGTTACTCGTTTACACAGCCCGGGGAGCTGTTTTTT.

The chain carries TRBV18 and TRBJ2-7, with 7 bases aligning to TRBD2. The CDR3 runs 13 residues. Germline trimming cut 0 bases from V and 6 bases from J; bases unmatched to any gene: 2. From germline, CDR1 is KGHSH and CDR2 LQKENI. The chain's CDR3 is CASSPPASGEQYF. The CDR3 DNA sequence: TGTGCCAGCTCACCACCCGCTAGCGGCGAGCAGTACTTC. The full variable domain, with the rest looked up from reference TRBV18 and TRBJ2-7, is NAGVMQNPRHLVRRRGQEARLRCSPMKGHSHVYWYRQLPEEGLKFMVYLQKENIIDESGMPKERFSAEFPKEGPSILRIQQVVRGDSAAYFCASSPPASGEQYFGPGTRLTVT.

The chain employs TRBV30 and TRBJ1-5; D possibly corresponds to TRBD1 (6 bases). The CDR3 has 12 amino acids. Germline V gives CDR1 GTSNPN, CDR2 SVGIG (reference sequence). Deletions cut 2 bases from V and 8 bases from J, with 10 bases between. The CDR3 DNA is TGTGCCTGGAGTTGGACAGCAGAGCCCCAGCATTTT. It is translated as CAWSWTAEPQHF.

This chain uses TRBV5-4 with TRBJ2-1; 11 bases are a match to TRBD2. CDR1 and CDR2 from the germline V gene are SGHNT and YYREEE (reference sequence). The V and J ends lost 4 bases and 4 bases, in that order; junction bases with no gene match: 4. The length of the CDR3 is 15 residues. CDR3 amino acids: CASSEGLAEYNEQFF. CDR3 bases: TGTGCCAGCAGCGAGGGACTAGCGGAGTACAATGAGCAGTTCTTC. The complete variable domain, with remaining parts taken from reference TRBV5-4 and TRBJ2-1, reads ETGVTQSPTHLIKTRGQQVTLRCSSQSGHNTVSWYQQALGQGPQFIFQYYREEENGRGNFPPRFSGLQFPNYSSELNVNALELDDSALYLCASSEGLAEYNEQFFGPGTRLTVL.

CDR3 amino acids: CASSSPSPSGSIYEQYF. The CDR3 bases are TGTGCCAGCAGTTCTCCCTCCCCTAGCGGGAGTATCTACGAGCAGTACTTC. V and J are TRBV28 and TRBJ2-7, with 10 bases matching TRBD2. Per germline, CDR1 MDHEN and CDR2 SYDVKM. This CDR3 has 17 amino acids. The trim removed 4 bases at V and 3 bases at J, leaving 12 bases unmatched.

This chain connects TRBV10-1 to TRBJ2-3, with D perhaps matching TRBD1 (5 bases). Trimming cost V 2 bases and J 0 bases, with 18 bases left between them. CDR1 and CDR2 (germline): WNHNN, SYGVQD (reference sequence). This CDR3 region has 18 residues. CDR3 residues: CASSEGSWTKPSTDTQYF. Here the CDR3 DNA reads TGCGCCAGCAGTGAGGGATCCTGGACAAAACCTAGCACAGATACGCAGTATTTT.

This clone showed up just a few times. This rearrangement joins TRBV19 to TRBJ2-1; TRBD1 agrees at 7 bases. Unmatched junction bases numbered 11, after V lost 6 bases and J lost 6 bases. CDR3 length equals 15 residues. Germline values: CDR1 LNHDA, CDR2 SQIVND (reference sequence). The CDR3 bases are TGTGCCAGTAGAAAAGACAGGGCACAATTCAATGAGCAGTTCTTC. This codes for CASRKDRAQFNEQFF.

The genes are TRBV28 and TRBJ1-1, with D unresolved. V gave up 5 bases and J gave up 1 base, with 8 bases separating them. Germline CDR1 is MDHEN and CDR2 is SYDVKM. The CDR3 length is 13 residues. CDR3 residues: CASSRGKNTEAFF. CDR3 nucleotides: TGTGCCAGCAGTCGGGGAAAGAACACTGAAGCTTTCTTT.

CDR3 nucleotides: TGTGCCAGTAGTATCGTGGAGTATCAGCCCCAGCATTTT. Encoded protein: CASSIVEYQPQHF. V and J are TRBV19 and TRBJ1-5; D is unclear. This CDR3 is built from 13 residues. Germline CDR1 reads LNHDA; CDR2 reads SQIVND (reference sequence). Trimming took off 3 bases at V and 5 bases at J, with 8 bases between the two ends.